This paragraph reports one T cell receptor beta chain. Its antigen is unknown. No much larger clone is present one base from it, and per-base qualities are unavailable. This entry is derived from a study of control samples from healthy donors and cancer patients (dated by TCRdb to about 2020). Libraries came from the immunoSEQ multiplex PCR assay. TCRdb limited this immuneACCESS table to in-frame rearrangements with V and J called. A share of clones is missing; checked studies link under half to unresolved V genes, and the rest is unexplained. The sample contains tens of thousands of clones, over 85% of them found a single time. Just under 0.8% of the sample goes to the ten largest clones. CDR1 and CDR2, looked up from the germline V gene, are SQVTM and ANQGSEA. From cysteine to phenylalanine, the CDR3 is 14 amino acids long. Just the 42-base CDR3 DNA is kept, in frame starting at base 1. Germline trimming amounts to 5 bases on V and 6 bases on J, with 8 as the count of junction bases outside the gene matches.

The chain uses TRBV29-1 and TRBJ2-2, and TRBD1 aligns with 8 junction nucleotides. The sample comprised PBMCs. The receptor was isolated from a man aged 30 to 39 with colorectal cancer. Here the CDR3 is given as CSVIRGHRSGELFF. The sequence in DNA is TGCAGCGTTATCAGGGGGCATAGATCCGGGGAGCTGTTTTTT.